The 17 T cell receptor beta chains reported below all come from one sample, sequenced in a study of OX40 agonist ivuxolimab in advanced cancers. Clones were sequenced by immunoSEQ multiplex PCR, and TCRdb holds only the in-frame ones, with some missing. The sample includes about 110,000 clones, around 93% of them seen just once. The material was CD4+ or CD8+ T cells sorted from blood, obtained in a trial of the OX40 agonist ivuxolimab. The receptors were gathered from an adult with an advanced solid tumor such as melanoma, head and neck, liver or kidney cancer.

V usage is TRBV7-8 and J usage is TRBJ2-2; 9 bases match TRBD2. The CDR3 spans 18 residues. With 0 bases clipped from V and 2 bases from J, the junction kept 7 bases outside the gene matches. Germline V gene data show CDR1 as SGHVS and CDR2 as FQNEAQ. CDR3 sequence: CASSLAPPSGINTGELFF. CDR3 nucleotides: TGTGCCAGCAGCTTAGCCCCTCCTAGCGGGATTAACACCGGGGAGCTGTTTTTT.

This chain joins TRBV7-3 and TRBJ2-2; TRBD1 matches at 12 bases. There are 17 residues in the CDR3. Trimming cost V 5 bases and J 7 bases; bases outside gene matches: 11. CDR1 and CDR2 from the germline V gene are SGHTA and FQGTGA. CDR3 residues: CASSPNRDRGHHGELFF. CDR3 DNA sequence: TGTGCCAGCAGCCCCAACCGGGACAGGGGGCATCACGGGGAGCTGTTTTTT. Supplemented by reference TRBV7-3 and TRBJ2-2, the full variable domain reads GAGVSQTPSNKVTEKGKYVELRCDPISGHTALYWYRQSLGQGPEFLIYFQGTGAADDSGLPNDRFFAVRPEGSVSTLKIQRTERGDSAVYLCASSPNRDRGHHGELFFGEGSRLTVL.

V gene TRBV9 combines with J gene TRBJ2-3; TRBD2 matches at 8 bases. Germline CDR1 is SGDLS and CDR2 is YYNGEE. The CDR3 length is 15 residues. The ends lost 2 bases at V and 3 bases at J; junction bases unmatched: 5. CDR3 amino acids: CASSVREGRTDTQYF. For the CDR3, the DNA is TGTGCCAGCAGCGTCCGGGAGGGCCGGACAGATACGCAGTATTTT.

The chain links TRBV28 to TRBJ2-3; 8 nucleotides agree with TRBD1. V shed 3 bases and J 2 bases; nucleotides not matched to a gene: 7. The CDR3 runs 16 residues. CDR1 and CDR2 from the germline V gene are MDHEN and SYDVKM. CDR3: CASSFNRGIFTDTQYF. CDR3 in DNA: TGTGCCAGCAGTTTTAACAGGGGGATATTCACAGATACGCAGTATTTT.

The rearrangement links TRBV7-2 to TRBJ1-3; D unresolved. V lost 3 bases, J lost 0 bases, and 3 bases lay in between. CDR1 is SGHTA, CDR2 FQGNSA, per germline. The CDR3 runs to 13 residues. The CDR3 reads CASSLNSGNTIYF. The DNA for the CDR3 is TGTGCCAGCAGCTTGAACTCTGGAAACACCATATATTTT.

The table lists this clone with a count of one. The J gene is TRBJ1-5, the V gene TRBV28, with D possibly matching TRBD1 (6 bases). Germline CDR1 MDHEN, CDR2 SYDVKM. This CDR3 comprises 15 residues. Trimming left V 5 bases short and J 3 bases short, with 14 bases between. CDR3 in DNA: TGTGCCAGCAGTCCGAGGACAGATTACAATCAGCCCCAGCATTTT. Its translation is CASSPRTDYNQPQHF.

There are a few counts of this clone. The chain has TRBV18 and TRBJ2-7; D perhaps matches TRBD2 (5 bases). The CDR3 contains 14 residues. The ends were cut back, 4 bases at V and 3 bases at J, with 13 bases in the middle. The germline V gene encodes CDR1 KGHSH and CDR2 LQKENI. The CDR3 coding sequence is TGTGCCAGCTCACAGGGAGACGGATACTACGAGCAGTACTTC. It specifies CASSQGDGYYEQYF.

The J gene is TRBJ1-1, the V gene TRBV7-2; D may be TRBD1 (5 bases). The germline CDR1 and CDR2 sequences are SGHTA and FQGNSA. The CDR3 is made up of 14 amino acids. Trimming stripped 7 bases from V and 4 bases from J, with 16 bases between. In DNA, the CDR3 is TGTGCCAGCACCACCTGGGGGGGTGGCACTGAAGCTTTCTTT. It yields the protein CASTTWGGGTEAFF.

The rearrangement joins TRBV5-1 to TRBJ1-5; D call uncertain. The CDR3 totals 17 residues. Germline values: CDR1 SGHRS, CDR2 YFSETQ. Trimming pared 1 base from V and 5 bases from J, leaving 19 bases between. CDR3 residues: CASSLSPVLDKDQPQHF. The CDR3 nucleotides read TGCGCCAGCAGCTTGTCCCCCGTCTTAGACAAAGATCAGCCCCAGCATTTT. The full variable domain, its missing parts supplied by reference TRBV5-1 and TRBJ1-5, is KAGVTQTPRYLIKTRGQQVTLSCSPISGHRSVSWYQQTPGQGLQFLFEYFSETQRNKGNFPGRFSGRQFSNSRSEMNVSTLELGDSALYLCASSLSPVLDKDQPQHFGDGTRLSIL.

This chain links TRBV15 with TRBJ2-3, with D tentatively TRBD2 (6 bases). CDR1 is LNHNV, CDR2 YYDKDF, per germline (reference sequence). The ends were cut back, 9 bases at V and 1 base at J, with 14 bases in the middle. This CDR3 contains 14 residues. The DNA of the CDR3 is TGTGCCACTGGTCTGGGGGGAGGCACAGATACGCAGTATTTT. Its protein product is CATGLGGGTDTQYF.

The rearrangement links TRBV18 to TRBJ1-3; the match to TRBD1 covers 7 bases. The CDR3 runs 16 residues. CDR1 is KGHSH and CDR2 is LQKENI in the germline V gene. V lost 3 bases and J lost 0; bases outside the gene matches: 5. The CDR3 nucleotides read TGTGCCAGCTCACCGGACAGGCACCCCTCTGGAAACACCATATATTTT. Its protein is CASSPDRHPSGNTIYF.

This chain connects TRBV4-3 to TRBJ2-1; D gene ambiguous. The CDR3 runs 13 residues. From germline, CDR1 is LGHNA and CDR2 YSLEER. The germline V and J ends were trimmed by 0 bases and 8 bases, with 8 bases remaining between them. The CDR3 DNA reads as TGCGCCAGCAGCCAAGATCCTAGGGATGAGCAGTTCTTC. Encoded protein: CASSQDPRDEQFF.

The V call is TRBV15, the J call TRBJ2-3, with D unresolved. The germline V and J ends were trimmed by 5 bases and 2 bases, with 11 bases remaining between them. The CDR3 runs 14 residues. Germline V lookup: CDR1 LNHNV, CDR2 YYDKDF (reference sequence). CDR3 region: CATSLPPNTDTQYF. The CDR3 DNA sequence: TGTGCCACCAGCTTACCGCCAAACACAGATACGCAGTATTTT.

The CDR3 DNA reads TGTGCCAGCAGTTTTGACAGAAACACTGAAGCTTTCTTT. Translated: CASSFDRNTEAFF. J is TRBJ1-1 and V is TRBV27, with a possible D match to TRBD1 (5 bases). The germline V and J ends were trimmed by 3 bases and 2 bases, with 7 bases remaining between them. The CDR3 has 13 residues. The germline V gene encodes CDR1 MNHEY and CDR2 SMNVEV (reference sequence).

V usage is TRBV19 and J usage is TRBJ2-1, with 12 bases fitting TRBD1. The CDR3 has 16 residues. Unmatched junction bases numbered 6, after V lost 1 base and J lost 8 bases. CDR1 LNHDA and CDR2 SQIVND come from the germline V gene (reference sequence). CDR3 nucleotides: TGTGCCAGTAGTATAGGCCCGGGACAGGGGGCTCATGAGCAGTTCTTC. This codes for CASSIGPGQGAHEQFF. Using reference TRBV19 and TRBJ2-1 for the parts outside the CDR3, the full variable domain is DGGITQSPKYLFRKEGQNVTLSCEQNLNHDAMYWYRQDPGQGLRLIYYSQIVNDFQKGDIAEGYSVSREKKESFPLTVTSAQKNPTAFYLCASSIGPGQGAHEQFFGPGTRLTVL.

This clone was detected a few times. The gene calls are TRBV28 and TRBJ2-5; TRBD2 matches 8 bases. The junction had 14 bases not matched to a gene; V was cut back by 6 bases and J by 5 bases. Germline lookup yields CDR1 MDHEN and CDR2 SYDVKM. The CDR3 covers 16 residues. CDR3 protein: CASSPGLARNGETQYF. The CDR3 DNA reads as TGTGCCAGCAGCCCCGGACTAGCTCGTAACGGGGAGACCCAGTACTTC.

V usage is TRBV5-1 and J usage is TRBJ2-3; no definite D call. V was trimmed by 2 bases and J by 5 bases, leaving 6 bases between them. In germline, CDR1 is SGHRS, CDR2 YFSETQ. The CDR3 contains 12 residues. For the CDR3, the DNA is TGCGCCAGCAGCTTTTCAGGAGATACGCAGTATTTT. This codes for CASSFSGDTQYF.